A single sample is the source of the 21 T cell receptor beta chains below, sequenced in a study of T cell repertoires in cytomegalovirus infection. One entry per CDR3 protein results from TCRdb running MiXCR on the reads. The sample contains 45,000 to 60,000 distinct CDR3 sequences, roughly 20% of which appear only once. These receptors have no identified antigens. Sequencing used CD8+ T cells from cultured PBMCs, obtained from culture after CMV antigen stimulation. The receptors were sampled from a human donor in good health (CMV status not recorded). Some clones in this sample may be carry-over from other donors' samples.

The chain couples TRBV12-3 or TRBV12-4 to TRBJ2-1; tentatively, D is TRBD1 or TRBD2 (5 bases each). The V and J ends lost 4 bases and 5 bases respectively, with 18 bases between them. This CDR3 contains 16 residues. DNA of the CDR3: TGTGCCAGCAGTTCTTACCGGGACGACGAACACAATGAGCAGTTCTTC. Translated: CASSSYRDDEHNEQFF.

This clonotype was seen only a few times. The genes are TRBV7-3 and TRBJ2-5, with 15 bases fitting TRBD2. From germline, CDR1 is SGHTA and CDR2 FQGTGA. This CDR3 is built from 16 residues. The J segment lost 1 base and the V segment lost 4 bases, leaving 1 base of the junction unmatched. This chain's CDR3 is CASSSGLAGGQETQYF. The CDR3 nucleotides are TGTGCCAGCAGCTCGGGACTAGCGGGGGGCCAAGAGACCCAGTACTTC. Looking up the rest from reference TRBV7-3 and TRBJ2-5 gives the full variable domain: GAGVSQTPSNKVTEKGKYVELRCDPISGHTALYWYRQSLGQGPEFLIYFQGTGAADDSGLPNDRFFAVRPEGSVSTLKIQRTERGDSAVYLCASSSGLAGGQETQYFGPGTRLLVL.

The chain carries TRBV7-9 and TRBJ2-3; 9 nucleotides match TRBD1. This CDR3 spans 15 amino acids. The V gene end was trimmed by 5 bases and the J gene end by 2 bases; junction bases not matched to a gene: 5. Per the germline V gene, CDR1 is SEHNR and CDR2 is FQNEAQ (reference sequence). The CDR3 loop reads CASSPRDRDTDTQYF. CDR3 coding DNA: TGTGCCAGCAGCCCCCGGGACAGGGACACAGATACGCAGTATTTT.

The chain joins TRBV28 to TRBJ2-5; TRBD2 is a possible D gene (5 bases). Germline V gives CDR1 MDHEN, CDR2 SYDVKM. Trimming removed 6 bases from V and 1 base from J, with 12 bases in between. CDR3 length: 14 residues. CDR3 sequence: CASSLGLLQETQYF. In nucleotides, the CDR3 is TGTGCCAGCAGCCTTGGACTGCTCCAAGAGACCCAGTACTTC. Full variable domain (missing parts from reference TRBV28 and TRBJ2-5): DVKVTQSSRYLVKRTGEKVFLECVQDMDHENMFWYRQDPGLGLRLIYFSYDVKMKEKGDIPEGYSVSREKKERFSLILESASTNQTSMYLCASSLGLLQETQYFGPGTRLLVL.

V usage is TRBV7-2 and J usage is TRBJ2-1; 9 bases fit TRBD1. Trimming removed 2 bases from V and 4 bases from J; junction bases left unmatched: 3. The CDR3 extends over 15 amino acids. The V gene's germline CDR1 is SGHTA and CDR2 FQGNSA. CDR3 sequence (DNA): TGTGCCAGCAGCTTAACCGGGACAGGGTACAATGAGCAGTTCTTC. This codes for CASSLTGTGYNEQFF.

This clonotype was counted between two and nine times. The genes are TRBV19 and TRBJ2-2, with a tentative D call TRBD1 (5 bases). The V end lost 5 bases, the J end lost 8 bases, and 9 bases lay between the germline ends. CDR3 size: 12 residues. Germline CDR1 is LNHDA and CDR2 is SQIVND (reference sequence). The CDR3 DNA reads as TGTGCCAGTAGTCTAGGGGTGGGGGAGCTGTTTTTT. Translating it yields CASSLGVGELFF.

The V and J genes are TRBV11-2 and TRBJ2-1, with D possibly being TRBD2 (5 bases). The V gene lost 4 bases and the J gene lost 0 bases, with 16 bases spanning the gap. The V gene's germline CDR1 is SGHAT and CDR2 FQNNGV. The CDR3 runs 17 residues. The CDR3: CASSSYETRGSYNEQFF. In DNA form, the CDR3 reads TGTGCCAGCAGCTCCTATGAGACCCGGGGCTCCTACAATGAGCAGTTCTTC.

V and J are TRBV6-6 and TRBJ2-2; TRBD2 agrees at 11 bases. V shed 4 bases and J 5 bases; nucleotides not matched to a gene: 15. Looked up from germline, CDR1 is MNHNY and CDR2 is SVGAGI (reference sequence). The CDR3 totals 19 residues. CDR3 nucleotides: TGTGCCAGCAGTTCAGTCCCCCCACTAGCGGGAGATGTTACCGGGGAGCTGTTTTTT. Protein: CASSSVPPLAGDVTGELFF.

J is TRBJ2-7 and V is TRBV19, with 9 bases lining up with TRBD1. The CDR3 is made up of 15 amino acids. The V segment lost 3 bases and the J segment 2 bases; nucleotides outside the gene matches: 5. Germline values: CDR1 LNHDA, CDR2 SQIVND (reference sequence). CDR3 protein: CASSIGQGRPYEQYF. CDR3 sequence (DNA): TGTGCCAGTAGTATTGGACAGGGGAGACCCTACGAGCAGTACTTC. Based on the CDR3 plus reference TRBV19 and TRBJ2-7, the full variable domain is DGGITQSPKYLFRKEGQNVTLSCEQNLNHDAMYWYRQDPGQGLRLIYYSQIVNDFQKGDIAEGYSVSREKKESFPLTVTSAQKNPTAFYLCASSIGQGRPYEQYFGPGTRLTVT.

The J gene is TRBJ2-6, the V gene TRBV6-2 or TRBV6-3; unclear D gene. Germline loops: CDR1 MNHEY, CDR2 SVGEGT. The CDR3 is made up of 15 amino acids. V shed 5 bases and J shed 0 bases, with 8 bases lying between them. CDR3 region: CASSEQSSGANVLTF. DNA for the CDR3: TGTGCCAGCAGTGAGCAGAGCTCTGGGGCCAACGTCCTGACTTTC.

This chain connects TRBV7-9 to TRBJ1-1; TRBD1 is a possible D gene (5 bases). Germline V gene data show CDR1 as SEHNR and CDR2 as FQNEAQ (reference sequence). The CDR3 totals 14 residues. Trimming removed 5 bases at V and 5 bases at J, with 15 bases between. The CDR3 sequence: CASSPGTVGTEAFF. The CDR3 DNA reads TGTGCCAGCAGCCCCGGGACGGTGGGGACTGAAGCTTTCTTT.

This rearrangement joins TRBV12-3 or TRBV12-4 to TRBJ1-2, with no clear D. V was trimmed by 6 bases and J by 8 bases, leaving 13 bases between them. The CDR3 totals 12 residues. The CDR3: CASSQPARGYTF. DNA of the CDR3: TGTGCCAGCAGCCAACCTGCACGGGGCTACACCTTC.

This clonotype has only a few counts. This chain links TRBV12-3 or TRBV12-4 with TRBJ2-1, with D hard to call. V shed 6 bases and J shed 0 bases, with 9 bases lying between them. The CDR3 is 14 residues long. The CDR3 DNA sequence: TGTGCCAGCAGCTCCGTGAGCTCCTACAATGAGCAGTTCTTC. It codes for CASSSVSSYNEQFF.

This sequence joins TRBV7-9 and TRBJ1-1; D not resolved. Per the germline V gene, CDR1 is SEHNR and CDR2 is FQNEAQ (reference sequence). The CDR3 is 15 residues long. Trimming cost V 5 bases and J 2 bases, with 15 bases left between them. CDR3 region: CASSPPVSANTEAFF. As DNA, the CDR3 is TGTGCCAGCAGCCCTCCGGTTTCAGCTAACACTGAAGCTTTCTTT.

The sample holds a few counts of this clonotype. CDR3 sequence: CASSQDRLRAYEQYF. CDR3 coding DNA: TGTGCCAGCAGCCAAGATCGGCTCAGGGCCTACGAGCAGTACTTC. The chain recombines TRBV3-1 with TRBJ2-7; a weak D match, TRBD1 (5 bases). The CDR3 is 15 residues long. The V and J ends lost 0 bases and 2 bases respectively, with 11 bases between them. Germline CDR1 is LGHDT and CDR2 is YNNKEL (reference sequence).

This chain connects TRBV7-9 to TRBJ2-4, with 11 positions matching TRBD1. CDR1 SEHNR and CDR2 FQNEAQ come from the germline V gene (reference sequence). Trimming at V came to 5 bases and at J to 8 bases, leaving 5 bases not matched to a gene. CDR3 length equals 14 residues. The CDR3 bases are TGTGCCAGCAGCCCTGGACAGGGGGCGGACATTCAGTACTTC. Translation: CASSPGQGADIQYF.

This clonotype appeared a few times. The V and J genes are TRBV27 and TRBJ1-6; tentatively, D is TRBD1 (6 bases). Germline V gene data show CDR1 as MNHEY and CDR2 as SMNVEV (reference sequence). V lost 2 bases, J lost 13 bases, and 15 bases lay in between. The CDR3 loop spans 14 amino acids. CDR3 sequence: CASSLGLGGLPLHF. The CDR3 bases are TGTGCCAGCAGTTTAGGCCTGGGGGGGCTCCCCCTCCACTTT.

This clonotype was recorded a few times. The chain has TRBV6-6 and TRBJ1-2; D is unclear. Germline lookup yields CDR1 MNHNY and CDR2 SVGAGI (reference sequence). The V gene lost 5 bases and the J gene lost 4 bases, with 11 bases spanning the gap. The CDR3 totals 13 residues. CDR3 sequence (DNA): TGTGCCAGCAGTCCCCGGACGCTCTATGGCTACACCTTC. Translating it yields CASSPRTLYGYTF.

This chain uses TRBV5-6 with TRBJ1-2; D is unresolved. CDR1 is SGHDT, CDR2 YYEEEE, per germline. V was pared by 6 bases and J by 4 bases, with 13 bases between. This CDR3 is 13 amino acids long. CDR3 DNA sequence: TGTGCCAGCACCCAGGCCCCGATCTATGGCTACACCTTC. It yields the protein CASTQAPIYGYTF.

The chain employs TRBV6-2 or TRBV6-3 and TRBJ2-7, with D perhaps matching TRBD1 (5 bases). Germline assignment: CDR1 MNHEY and CDR2 SVGEGT. The V end lost 0 bases, the J end lost 0 bases, and 15 bases lay between the germline ends. This CDR3 is 17 amino acids long. The CDR3 DNA sequence: TGTGCCAGCAGTTACTCGAATTCGCAGGGTGGCTCCTACGAGCAGTACTTC. Amino acids: CASSYSNSQGGSYEQYF.

This sequence joins TRBV19 and TRBJ1-5; 7 nucleotides line up with TRBD1. The CDR3 covers 14 residues. V shed 6 bases and J 7 bases; nucleotides not matched to a gene: 9. CDR1 and CDR2 (germline): LNHDA, SQIVND (reference sequence). The CDR3 DNA follows: TGTGCCAGTAGGGAGGGGGCGACCCCCCAGCCCCAGCATTTT. Translation gives CASREGATPQPQHF.